This record covers a single T cell receptor (beta chain). This entry is derived from a study of blood T cell repertoires in COVID-19. Turning to the study itself: Acute and convalescent COVID-19 samples came from the United States, Italy and Spain. Sources were T cells, B-cell-depleted T cells, or PBMCs; the material itself was cDNA or gDNA.

Original analysis: Estimates of nucleated cell counts were drawn from the amplification of reference gene primers. TCRdb's table, derived via immunoSEQ multiplex PCR, lists solely in-frame clones and lacks some. V, J and clone size were drawn from that table, and D and trimming were deduced from the DNA. The sample includes over 200,000 clones, more than 85% of them seen just once. The CDR3 length is 14 residues. Germline loops: CDR1 LNHDA, CDR2 SQIVND (reference sequence). Between the trimmed V and J ends, which lost 4 bases and 9 bases, there was a span of 16 bases. This chain joins TRBV19 and TRBJ2-1, with a tentative D call TRBD2 (6 bases). The material sequenced was peripheral blood. The clonotype originates from a man between 35 and 55 years old with active or convalescent COVID-19. Here the CDR3 reads CASSNRDLGSEQFF. Here the CDR3 DNA reads TGTGCCAGTAGTAACCGGGACTTAGGGAGTGAGCAGTTCTTC.